This T cell receptor (beta chain) was sequenced in a study of blood T cell repertoires in COVID-19. The assay was immunoSEQ multiplex PCR, and TCRdb's table has in-frame clones only and misses some. The sample lists roughly 260,000 clones, 86% occurring once. The CDR3 consists of 18 residues. Trimming took 4 bases from V and 4 from J; bases not matched to a gene: 16. In germline, CDR1 is SGHVS, CDR2 FQNEAQ. Sequenced input: peripheral blood. The chain has TRBV7-8 and TRBJ1-1; TRBD1 aligns across 9 bases. This clonotype was sampled from a middle-aged man who had recovered from COVID-19. CDR3 sequence reads: CASSWVGVGTGPLTEAFF. In DNA form, the CDR3 reads TGTGCCAGCAGCTGGGTGGGAGTCGGGACAGGGCCCCTCACTGAAGCTTTCTTT. The full variable domain, its missing parts supplied by reference TRBV7-8 and TRBJ1-1, is GAGVSQSPRYKVAKRGQDVALRCDPISGHVSLFWYQQALGQGPEFLTYFQNEAQLDKSGLPSDRFFAERPEGSVSTLKIQRTQQEDSAVYLCASSWVGVGTGPLTEAFFGQGTRLTVV.